Below are 21 T cell receptor beta chains sequenced from a single sample in a study of molecular identifiers for immune sequencing clone quantification. Each CDR3 protein is one row after TCRdb ran MiXCR on the PCR reads. The table includes some 100,000 distinct CDR3 sequences, roughly 34% detected once. Material: naive CD8+ T cells from blood, with Jurkat cell RNA spiked in. Regarding subset: FACS-sorted CD8+CD4-CCR7+CD45RA+ naive T cells. The receptors here all came from a human donor in good health. Some libraries in this study had Jurkat cell RNA spiked in.

As to this clonotype: A much larger clone is a single base away; this may be a read error. The CDR3 nucleotides read TGCGGCGGGACGAGGGTAGCTGGGGCCAACGTCCTGACTTTC. It encodes CGGTRVAGANVLTF. The J gene is TRBJ2-6, the V gene TRBV29-1; D is perhaps TRBD2 (6 bases). Germline V CDR1 and CDR2: SQVTM, ANQGSEA. The CDR3 has 14 amino acids.

The chain couples TRBV7-6 to TRBJ2-1, with 11 positions matching TRBD2. The V segment lost 0 bases and the J segment 3 bases; nucleotides outside the gene matches: 1. The CDR3 covers 16 residues. Germline V gene sequence: CDR1 SGHVS, CDR2 FNYEAQ. CDR3 in DNA: TGTGCCAGCAGCTTAGCTACTAGCGGGGGCTACAATGAGCAGTTCTTC. Its translation is CASSLATSGGYNEQFF.

In this sample, this clonotype turned up many times. The chain combines TRBV27 with TRBJ2-7, with D possibly being TRBD2 (6 bases). V dropped 5 bases and J dropped 7 bases, with 15 bases sitting between them. The V gene's germline CDR1 is MNHEY and CDR2 SMNVEV (reference sequence). The CDR3 covers 13 residues. Here the CDR3 reads CASSTHLGGEQYF. Here the CDR3 DNA reads TGTGCCAGCAGTACCCACCTCGGGGGAGAGCAGTACTTC.

This clonotype was seen a few times. The chain couples TRBV19 to TRBJ2-5, with 7 nucleotides matching TRBD1. CDR1 and CDR2 from the germline V gene are LNHDA and SQIVND (reference sequence). The CDR3 has 14 residues. With V trimmed by 6 bases and J by 5 bases, 9 bases remained unmatched. CDR3 residues: CASSRQGWLETQYF. The CDR3 coding sequence is TGTGCCAGTAGCCGACAGGGATGGTTGGAGACCCAGTACTTC.

The DNA of the CDR3 is TGTGCCAGTAGGCCTGTAGCGGGAGTTACAGATACGCAGTATTTT. Protein product: CASRPVAGVTDTQYF. The chain is built from TRBV19 and TRBJ2-3, with 9 nucleotides matching TRBD2. The germline V gene encodes CDR1 LNHDA and CDR2 SQIVND (reference sequence). The CDR3 runs 15 residues. Trimming took 6 bases from V and 3 from J; bases not matched to a gene: 7.

This clonotype was detected only a few times. The chain recombines TRBV10-3 with TRBJ2-2; no clear D gene. Per the germline V gene, CDR1 is ENHRY and CDR2 is SYGVKD. Trimming left V 0 bases short and J 9 bases short, with 14 bases between. CDR3 size: 15 residues. CDR3 in amino acids: CAISESTPPGWELFF. The CDR3 bases are TGTGCCATCAGTGAGTCCACACCACCCGGTTGGGAGCTGTTTTTT.

Comment on this clonotype: A much larger clone differs from this one at a single base, so this may be a read error. The missing conserved phenylalanine or tryptophan at the end of this CDR3 makes a read error likely. The chain is built from TRBV13 and TRBJ2-5, with D maybe TRBD1 (6 bases). V lost 1 base, J lost 4 bases, and 16 bases lay in between. Germline V gene lookup returns CDR1 PRHDT and CDR2 FYEKMQ (reference sequence). The CDR3 has 16 residues. In DNA, the CDR3 is TGTGCCAGCAGCTTAGACCAGGGGCCCAAGCCAGAGACCCAGTACCTC. Amino acid sequence: CASSLDQGPKPETQYL.

This clonotype was observed a few times. The V and J genes are TRBV7-6 and TRBJ2-3; 10 bases agree with TRBD2. The germline V gene has CDR1 SGHVS and CDR2 FNYEAQ. The junction had 4 bases not matched to a gene; V was cut back by 1 base and J by 3 bases. This CDR3 contains 16 residues. This CDR3 is CASSLGTSGPTDTQYF. The CDR3 DNA reads TGTGCCAGCAGCTTAGGGACTAGCGGTCCGACAGATACGCAGTATTTT. Variable domain in full (rest from reference TRBV7-6 and TRBJ2-3): GAGVSQSPRYKVTKRGQDVALRCDPISGHVSLYWYRQALGQGPEFLTYFNYEAQQDKSGLPNDRFSAERPEGSISTLTIQRTEQRDSAMYRCASSLGTSGPTDTQYFGPGTRLTVL.

J is TRBJ2-7 and V is TRBV14; D is uncertain. Germline loops: CDR1 SGHDN, CDR2 FVKESK. The germline V and J ends were trimmed by 0 bases and 6 bases, with 18 bases remaining between them. This CDR3 has 16 amino acids. The CDR3 is CASSQDFTATPGEQYF. CDR3 coding DNA: TGTGCCAGCAGCCAAGATTTTACAGCCACACCCGGCGAGCAGTACTTC.

This clonotype came up a few times. The junction departs from the called germline gene at one end, perhaps through a read error. The rearrangement links TRBV7-9 to TRBJ2-2; D gene ambiguous. The CDR3 loop spans 12 amino acids. CDR1 is SEHNR, CDR2 FQNEAQ, per germline (reference sequence). Here the CDR3 DNA reads TGTGCCTGCAGCACCTACACCGGGGAGCTGTTTTTT. It encodes CACSTYTGELFF.

To note about this clonotype: An end of the junction does not agree with germline; a read error may underlie this. This chain connects TRBV11-2 to TRBJ1-1; D unresolved. This CDR3 spans 11 amino acids. Germline V gene lookup returns CDR1 SGHAT and CDR2 FQNNGV. CDR3 nucleotide sequence: TGTGCCGGCAGCTTAGGCACTGAAGCTTTCTTT. It codes for CAGSLGTEAFF.

A remark on this clonotype: A single base separates this from a much larger clone, so it may be a read error. The genes are TRBV6-2 or TRBV6-3 and TRBJ2-3, with D possibly matching TRBD2 (5 bases). The germline V gene has CDR1 MNHEY and CDR2 SVGEGT. The CDR3 extends over 14 amino acids. For the CDR3, the DNA is TGTGCCAGCAGTAAGACTACAAGTACAGATACGCTGTATTTT. Encoded protein: CASSKTTSTDTLYF.

This clonotype was observed a few times. The chain combines TRBV9 with TRBJ2-7; a possible D gene is TRBD1 (6 bases). Germline V CDR1 and CDR2: SGDLS, YYNGEE. With 4 bases removed from V and 5 bases from J, the gap between germline ends came to 19 bases. This CDR3 region has 15 residues. The CDR3 protein is CASSPHRVSSDEQYF. The CDR3 nucleotides read TGTGCCAGCAGCCCTCACAGGGTGTCATCGGACGAGCAGTACTTC.

With regard to this clonotype: One junction end disagrees with the germline gene, perhaps due to a read error. This chain uses TRBV27 with TRBJ2-3; D not resolved. This CDR3 comprises 14 residues. The germline CDR1 and CDR2 sequences are MNHEY and SMNVEV (reference sequence). DNA of the CDR3: TGTGCCGGCAGTCGGTGGACCGCCACAGATACGCAGTATTTT. It specifies CAGSRWTATDTQYF.

A word on this clonotype: Compared with germline, one end of the junction differs, possibly owing to a read error. The chain carries TRBV6-5 and TRBJ2-2; 14 nucleotides align to TRBD2. Germline V CDR1 and CDR2: MNHEY, SVGAGI. The CDR3 consists of 19 residues. The CDR3 nucleotides are TGTGCCAGCAGTGCAGGCCCGACTAGCGGGAGGGCCCTAACCGGGGAGCTGTATTTT. Translation gives CASSAGPTSGRALTGELYF.

A note on this clonotype: The junction departs from the called germline gene at one end, perhaps through a read error. This chain connects TRBV5-3 to TRBJ1-1; D possibly corresponds to TRBD1 (6 bases). TRBV5-3 is sorted into the ORF group, with uncertain function. The CDR3 loop spans 14 amino acids. The CDR3 DNA sequence: TGTGCCAGCAGCCCCAGGGGAAGTTACACTGAAGCTTCCTTT. Translation gives CASSPRGSYTEASF.

The chain links TRBV9 to TRBJ1-2; tentative D call: TRBD1 (5 bases). V was trimmed by 3 bases and J by 4 bases, leaving 13 bases between them. The CDR3 spans 14 residues. Per the germline V gene, CDR1 is SGDLS and CDR2 is YYNGEE. CDR3 region: CASSETGGSYGYTF. CDR3 nucleotides: TGTGCCAGCAGCGAGACCGGGGGTAGCTATGGCTACACCTTC. The variable domain in full, completed from reference TRBV9 and TRBJ1-2, reads DSGVTQTPKHLITATGQRVTLRCSPRSGDLSVYWYQQSLDQGLQFLIQYYNGEERAKGNILERFSAQQFPDLHSELNLSSLELGDSALYFCASSETGGSYGYTFGSGTRLTVV.

This chain connects TRBV27 to TRBJ2-5; the D gene is possibly TRBD2 (6 bases). V lost 8 bases and J lost 2, with 12 bases in between. The CDR3 loop spans 13 amino acids. Germline V gives CDR1 MNHEY, CDR2 SMNVEV (reference sequence). This chain's CDR3 is CASGGPGQETQYF. DNA of the CDR3: TGTGCCAGCGGAGGGCCGGGGCAAGAGACCCAGTACTTC.

Comments on this clonotype: Being one base from a much bigger clone, this may be a read error. The chain employs TRBV4-2 and TRBJ1-1, with TRBD1 as a possible D gene (6 bases). Germline V gene sequence: CDR1 LGHNA, CDR2 YNFKEQ. The CDR3 consists of 13 residues. Between the trimmed V and J ends, which lost 1 base and 10 bases, there was a span of 13 bases. CDR3 region: CASSQGGLPAAFF. The CDR3 bases are TGTGCCAGCAGCCAAGGGGGGCTCCCCGCAGCTTTCTTT.

The table lists this clonotype with many counts. The chain employs TRBV7-8 and TRBJ2-3, with a possible D match to TRBD1 (6 bases). This CDR3 spans 15 amino acids. Trimming took 5 bases from V and 2 from J, leaving 14 bases between them. Germline V lookup: CDR1 SGHVS, CDR2 FQNEAQ. CDR3 DNA sequence: TGTGCCAGCAGCAAGGACAGCCCAAACACAGATACGCAGTATTTT. Translated: CASSKDSPNTDTQYF. Using reference TRBV7-8 and TRBJ2-3 for the parts outside the CDR3, the full variable domain is GAGVSQSPRYKVAKRGQDVALRCDPISGHVSLFWYQQALGQGPEFLTYFQNEAQLDKSGLPSDRFFAERPEGSVSTLKIQRTQQEDSAVYLCASSKDSPNTDTQYFGPGTRLTVL.

Comment on this clonotype: A much more abundant neighbour one base away suggests this may be a read error. This chain connects TRBV24-1 to TRBJ2-1; TRBD1 might be the D (5 bases). Between the trimmed V and J ends, which lost 12 bases and 5 bases, there was a span of 10 bases. Germline V gene sequence: CDR1 KGHDR, CDR2 SFDVKD. The CDR3 extends over 11 amino acids. The CDR3 protein is CASDRNNEQFF. CDR3 coding DNA: TGTGCCTCCGACAGAAACAATGAGCAGTTCTTC.